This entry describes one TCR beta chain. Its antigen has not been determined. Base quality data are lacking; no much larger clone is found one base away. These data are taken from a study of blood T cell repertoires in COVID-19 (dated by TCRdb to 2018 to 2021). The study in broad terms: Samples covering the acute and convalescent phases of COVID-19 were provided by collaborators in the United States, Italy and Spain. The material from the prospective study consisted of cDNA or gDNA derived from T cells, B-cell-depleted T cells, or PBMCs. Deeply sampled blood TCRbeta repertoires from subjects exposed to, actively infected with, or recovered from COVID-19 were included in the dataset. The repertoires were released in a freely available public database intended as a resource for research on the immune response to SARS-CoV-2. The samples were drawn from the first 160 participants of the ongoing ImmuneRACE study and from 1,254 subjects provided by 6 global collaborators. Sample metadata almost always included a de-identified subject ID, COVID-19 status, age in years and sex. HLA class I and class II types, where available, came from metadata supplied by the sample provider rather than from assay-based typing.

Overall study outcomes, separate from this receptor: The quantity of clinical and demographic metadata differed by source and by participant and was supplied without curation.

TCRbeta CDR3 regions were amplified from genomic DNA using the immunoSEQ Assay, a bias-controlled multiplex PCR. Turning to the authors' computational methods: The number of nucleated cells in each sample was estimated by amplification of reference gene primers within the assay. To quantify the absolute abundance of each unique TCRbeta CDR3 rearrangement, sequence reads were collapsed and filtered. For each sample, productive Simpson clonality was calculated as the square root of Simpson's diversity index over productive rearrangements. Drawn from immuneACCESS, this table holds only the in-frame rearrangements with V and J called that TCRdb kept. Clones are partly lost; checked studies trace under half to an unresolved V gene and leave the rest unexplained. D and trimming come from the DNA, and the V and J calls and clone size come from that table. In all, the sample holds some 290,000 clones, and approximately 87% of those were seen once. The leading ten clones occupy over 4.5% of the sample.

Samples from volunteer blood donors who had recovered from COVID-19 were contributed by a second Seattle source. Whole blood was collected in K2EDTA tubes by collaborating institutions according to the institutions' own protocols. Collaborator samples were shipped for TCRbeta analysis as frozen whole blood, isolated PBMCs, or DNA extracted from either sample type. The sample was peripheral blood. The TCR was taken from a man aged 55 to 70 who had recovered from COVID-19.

The DNA sequence is as follows: TGTGCCACCAGCAGAGATAGACGGGTTAACTATGGCTACACCTTC. This sequence encodes CATSRDRRVNYGYTF. The V and J genes are TRBV15 and TRBJ1-2, with the D segment identity uncertain. Measured from the cysteine to the phenylalanine, the CDR3 is 15 residues long. Only the CDR3 DNA is retained, 45 bases long and in frame from the first base. V drops 0 bases and J drops 1 base, leaving 9 bases in between. The germline V gene (reference sequence) sets CDR1 to LNHNV and CDR2 to YYDKDF. Full variable domain (CDR3 extended with the reference TRBV15 and TRBJ1-2 proteins): DAMVIQNPRYQVTQFGKPVTLSCSQTLNHNVMYWYQQKSSQAPKLLFHYYDKDFNNEADTPDNFQSRRPNTSFCFLDIRSPGLGDTAMYLCATSRDRRVNYGYTFGSGTRLTVV.